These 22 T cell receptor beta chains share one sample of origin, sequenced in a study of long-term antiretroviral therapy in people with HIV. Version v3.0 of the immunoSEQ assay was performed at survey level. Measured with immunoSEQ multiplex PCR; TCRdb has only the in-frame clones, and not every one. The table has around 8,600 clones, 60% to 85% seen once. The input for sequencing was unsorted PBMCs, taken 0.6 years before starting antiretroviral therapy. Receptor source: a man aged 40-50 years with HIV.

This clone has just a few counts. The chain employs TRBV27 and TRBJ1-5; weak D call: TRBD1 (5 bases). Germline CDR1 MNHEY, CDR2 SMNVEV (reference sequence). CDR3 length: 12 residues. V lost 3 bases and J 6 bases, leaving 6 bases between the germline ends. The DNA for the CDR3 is TGTGCCAGCAGTTTCGGGGGTCAGCCCCAGCATTTT. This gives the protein CASSFGGQPQHF.

CDR3 loop: CASSLEREQYF. The CDR3 DNA is TGCGCCAGCAGCCTGGAGAGAGAGCAGTACTTC. The V gene is TRBV5-1, the J gene TRBJ2-7; the D is unclear. V was pared by 4 bases and J by 7 bases, with 9 bases between. The CDR3 is 11 residues long. Germline lookup yields CDR1 SGHRS and CDR2 YFSETQ.

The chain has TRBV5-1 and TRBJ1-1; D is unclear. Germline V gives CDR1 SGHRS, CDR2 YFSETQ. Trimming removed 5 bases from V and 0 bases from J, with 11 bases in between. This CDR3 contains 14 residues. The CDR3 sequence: CASRYTGMNTEAFF. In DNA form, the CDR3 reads TGCGCCAGCAGATACACGGGGATGAACACTGAAGCTTTCTTT.

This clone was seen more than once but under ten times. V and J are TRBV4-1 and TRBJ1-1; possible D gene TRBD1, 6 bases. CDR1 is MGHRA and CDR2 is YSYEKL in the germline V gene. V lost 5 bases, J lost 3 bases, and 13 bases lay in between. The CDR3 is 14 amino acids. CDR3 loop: CASSWSTGDTEAFF. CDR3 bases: TGCGCCAGCAGCTGGTCGACAGGCGACACTGAAGCTTTCTTT.

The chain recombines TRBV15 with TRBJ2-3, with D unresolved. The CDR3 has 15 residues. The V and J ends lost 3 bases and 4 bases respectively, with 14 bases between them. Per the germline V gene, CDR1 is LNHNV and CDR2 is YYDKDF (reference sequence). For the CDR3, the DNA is TGTGCCACCAGCAGGGACCCGGGCTCGCCAGATACGCAGTATTTT. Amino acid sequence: CATSRDPGSPDTQYF.

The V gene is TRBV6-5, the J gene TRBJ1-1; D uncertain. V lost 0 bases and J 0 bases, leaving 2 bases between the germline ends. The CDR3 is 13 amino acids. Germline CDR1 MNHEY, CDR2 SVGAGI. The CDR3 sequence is CASSYSMNTEAFF. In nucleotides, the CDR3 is TGTGCCAGCAGTTACTCGATGAACACTGAAGCTTTCTTT.

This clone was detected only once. The CDR3 is CASSPSGGWFTEAFF. CDR3 DNA sequence: TGTGCCAGCAGCCCCTCCGGGGGATGGTTCACTGAAGCTTTCTTT. This chain joins TRBV9 and TRBJ1-1; D is perhaps TRBD1 (5 bases). CDR1 and CDR2 (germline): SGDLS, YYNGEE. Trimming took 4 bases from V and 4 from J, leaving 17 bases between them. The CDR3 length is 15 residues.

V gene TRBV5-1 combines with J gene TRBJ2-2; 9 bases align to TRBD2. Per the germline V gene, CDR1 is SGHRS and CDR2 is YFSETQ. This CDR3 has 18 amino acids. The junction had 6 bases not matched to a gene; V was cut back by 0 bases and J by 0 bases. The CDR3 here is CASSLEGLAGPNTGELFF. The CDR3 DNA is TGCGCCAGCAGCTTGGAGGGGCTAGCGGGGCCGAACACCGGGGAGCTGTTTTTT. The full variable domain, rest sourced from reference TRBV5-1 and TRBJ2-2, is KAGVTQTPRYLIKTRGQQVTLSCSPISGHRSVSWYQQTPGQGLQFLFEYFSETQRNKGNFPGRFSGRQFSNSRSEMNVSTLELGDSALYLCASSLEGLAGPNTGELFFGEGSRLTVL.

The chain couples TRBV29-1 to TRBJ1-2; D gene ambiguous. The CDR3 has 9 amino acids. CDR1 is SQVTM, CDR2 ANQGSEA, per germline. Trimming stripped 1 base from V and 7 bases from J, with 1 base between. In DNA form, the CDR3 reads TGCAGCGTTGAAGGTGGCTACACCTTC. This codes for CSVEGGYTF.

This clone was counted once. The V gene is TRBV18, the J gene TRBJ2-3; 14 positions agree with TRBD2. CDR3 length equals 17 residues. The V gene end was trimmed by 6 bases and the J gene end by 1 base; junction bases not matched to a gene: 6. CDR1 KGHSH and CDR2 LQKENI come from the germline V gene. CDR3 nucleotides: TGTGCCAGCTCGGGGACTAGCGGGGGTTCTCGCACAGATACGCAGTATTTT. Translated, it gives CASSGTSGGSRTDTQYF.

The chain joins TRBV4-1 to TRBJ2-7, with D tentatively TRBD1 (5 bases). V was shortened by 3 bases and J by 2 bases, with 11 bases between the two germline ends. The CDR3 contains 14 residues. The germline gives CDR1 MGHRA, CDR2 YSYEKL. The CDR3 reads CASSHDSIPYEQYF. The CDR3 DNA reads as TGCGCCAGCAGCCACGACAGTATCCCCTACGAGCAGTACTTC.

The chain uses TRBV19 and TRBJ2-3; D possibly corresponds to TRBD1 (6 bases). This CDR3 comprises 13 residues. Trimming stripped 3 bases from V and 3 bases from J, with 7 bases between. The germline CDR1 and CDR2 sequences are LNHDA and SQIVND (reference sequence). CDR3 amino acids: CASSIRGTDTQYF. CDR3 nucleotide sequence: TGTGCCAGTAGTATTAGGGGGACAGATACGCAGTATTTT.

The CDR3 region is CASSLVPGLAGSYTGELFF. CDR3 in DNA: TGTGCCAGCAGTTTAGTACCGGGACTAGCGGGGTCCTACACCGGGGAGCTGTTTTTT. The rearrangement links TRBV27 to TRBJ2-2, with TRBD2 matching 13 bases. Germline V gene sequence: CDR1 MNHEY, CDR2 SMNVEV (reference sequence). V shed 2 bases and J 3 bases; nucleotides not matched to a gene: 9. The CDR3 is made up of 19 amino acids.

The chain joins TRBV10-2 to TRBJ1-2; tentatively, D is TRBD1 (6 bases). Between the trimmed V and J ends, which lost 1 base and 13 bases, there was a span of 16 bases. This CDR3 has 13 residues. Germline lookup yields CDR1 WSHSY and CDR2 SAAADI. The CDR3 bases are TGCGCCAGCAGTGAGTGGTGGGGGCAGGGAGTCACCTTC. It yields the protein CASSEWWGQGVTF.

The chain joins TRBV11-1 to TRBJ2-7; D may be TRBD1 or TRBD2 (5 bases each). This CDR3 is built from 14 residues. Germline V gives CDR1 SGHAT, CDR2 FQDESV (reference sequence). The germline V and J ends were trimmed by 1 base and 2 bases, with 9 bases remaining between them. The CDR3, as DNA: TGTGCCAGCAGCTTAGTGGTGGGACCCTACGAGCAGTACTTC. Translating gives CASSLVVGPYEQYF.

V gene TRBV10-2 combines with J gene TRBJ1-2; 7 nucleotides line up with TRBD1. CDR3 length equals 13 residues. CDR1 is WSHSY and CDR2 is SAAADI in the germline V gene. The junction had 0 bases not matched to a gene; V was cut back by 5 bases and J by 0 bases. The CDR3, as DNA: TGCGCCAGCAGTCAGGGGGCTAACTATGGCTACACCTTC. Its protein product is CASSQGANYGYTF.

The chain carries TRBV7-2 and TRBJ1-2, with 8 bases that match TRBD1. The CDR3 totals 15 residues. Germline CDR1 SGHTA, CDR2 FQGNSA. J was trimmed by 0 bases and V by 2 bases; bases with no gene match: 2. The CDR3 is CASSLQGAANYGYTF. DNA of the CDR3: TGTGCCAGCAGCTTACAGGGGGCTGCTAACTATGGCTACACCTTC.

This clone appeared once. CDR3 in DNA: TGTGCCTGGAGTGTTAGGACTGTGAACACCGGGGAGCTGTTTTTT. Its translation is CAWSVRTVNTGELFF. V gene TRBV30 combines with J gene TRBJ2-2; tentative D call: TRBD2 (5 bases). CDR3 length: 15 residues. Germline V gene data show CDR1 as GTSNPN and CDR2 as SVGIG (reference sequence). V gave up 0 bases and J gave up 1 base, with 9 bases separating them.

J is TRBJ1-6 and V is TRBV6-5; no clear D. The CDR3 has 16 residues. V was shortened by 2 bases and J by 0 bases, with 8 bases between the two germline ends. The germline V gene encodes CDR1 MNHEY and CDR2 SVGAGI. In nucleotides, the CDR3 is TGTGCCAGCAGTTACGGTGTAAGCTCCTATAATTCACCCCTCCACTTT. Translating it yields CASSYGVSSYNSPLHF.

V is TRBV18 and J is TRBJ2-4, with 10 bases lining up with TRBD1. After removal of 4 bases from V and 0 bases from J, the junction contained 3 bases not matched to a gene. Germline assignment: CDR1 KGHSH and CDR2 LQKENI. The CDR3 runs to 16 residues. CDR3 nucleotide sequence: TGTGCCAGCTCACTAGGACAGGGGGTAGCCAAAAACATTCAGTACTTC. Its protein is CASSLGQGVAKNIQYF.

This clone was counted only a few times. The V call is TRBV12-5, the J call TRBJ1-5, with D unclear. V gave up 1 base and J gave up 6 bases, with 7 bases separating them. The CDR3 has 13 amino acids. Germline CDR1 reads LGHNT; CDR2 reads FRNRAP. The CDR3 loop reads CASGLGSPQPQHF. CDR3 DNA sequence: TGTGCTAGTGGTTTGGGGTCCCCTCAGCCCCAGCATTTT.

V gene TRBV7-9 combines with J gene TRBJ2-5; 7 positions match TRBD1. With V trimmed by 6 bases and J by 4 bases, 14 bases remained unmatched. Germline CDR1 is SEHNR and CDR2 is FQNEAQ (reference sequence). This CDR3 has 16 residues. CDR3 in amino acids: CASREGAGGVGETQYF. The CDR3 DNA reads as TGTGCCAGCAGGGAAGGGGCAGGGGGAGTCGGAGAGACCCAGTACTTC. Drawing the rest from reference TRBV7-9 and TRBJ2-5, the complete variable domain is DTGVSQNPRHKITKRGQNVTFRCDPISEHNRLYWYRQTLGQGPEFLTYFQNEAQLEKSRLLSDRFSAERPKGSFSTLEIQRTEQGDSAMYLCASREGAGGVGETQYFGPGTRLLVL.